This T cell receptor beta chain was sequenced during a study of Ad26.COV2.S vaccination and SARS-CoV-2 variants. Study information: In the study, Ad26.COV2.S was injected intramuscularly once, or twice 56 days apart.

The method was immunoSEQ multiplex PCR; TCRdb's version includes in-frame clones alone and lacks a portion of them. The sample carries some 350,000 clones, almost 90% recorded once. In regard to this clone: Its antigen is unknown.

Study-wide results and caveats: Vaccinated individuals (as opposed to placebo recipients) had higher spike-specific TCR breadth. The TCR breadth and depth analyses may have understated or missed part of the total T cell responses.

The treatment denotes: 15 to 20 received Ad26.COV2.S at low or high dose, single or two shots; about 5 received placebo; per-sample allocation not given. After the first vaccine or placebo injection, samples were drawn on day 63. The shot given was an Ad26 vector that makes Wuhan-strain SARS-CoV-2 spike. Trimming left V 5 bases short and J 7 bases short, with 15 bases between. Germline V gene lookup returns CDR1 LNHDA and CDR2 SQIVND (reference sequence). The CDR3 sequence is 14 residues long. The chain combines TRBV19 with TRBJ1-5; D is possibly TRBD1 (5 bases). The source material was peripheral blood, sampled in a trial of Ad26.COV2.S vaccine versus placebo. This clonotype was sampled from a person between 18 and 59 years old who received the Ad26.COV2.S COVID-19 vaccine or a placebo. As DNA, the CDR3 is TGTGCCAGTAGTCTGACGGGGGTAGGGCAGCCCCAGCATTTT. Residues: CASSLTGVGQPQHF.